Presented here are 5 T cell receptor beta chains from one specimen sequenced in a study of CD8 T cells in ankylosing spondylitis. TCRdb called the 5' RACE reads again in MiXCR, with one record for every CDR3 protein. The sample carries hundreds of thousands of distinct CDR3 sequences, approximately 24% recorded once. The source material was blood, either unsorted or a sorted T cell fraction (not recorded which). Every receptor here comes from a male donor with ankylosing spondylitis or in good health (not recorded which).

This rearrangement joins TRBV27 to TRBJ2-7, with TRBD1 matching over 7 bases. Germline trimming cut 5 bases from V and 5 bases from J; bases unmatched to any gene: 6. CDR1 is MNHEY and CDR2 is SMNVEV in the germline V gene (reference sequence). CDR3 size: 13 residues. The CDR3 spells CASSAIQGNEQYF. CDR3 sequence (DNA): TGTGCCAGCAGTGCGATACAGGGGAACGAGCAGTACTTC.

This chain uses TRBV29-1 with TRBJ2-3; a weak D match, TRBD1 (6 bases). From germline, CDR1 is SQVTM and CDR2 ANQGSEA. The CDR3 is made up of 15 amino acids. V gave up 7 bases and J gave up 0 bases, with 17 bases separating them. The CDR3 DNA reads TGCAGCGCTGACAGGACTGGGAAGAGCACAGATACGCAGTATTTT. This sequence encodes CSADRTGKSTDTQYF.

The V and J genes are TRBV15 and TRBJ2-7; the D gene is possibly TRBD1 (6 bases). The CDR3 has 13 residues. With 2 bases removed from V and 3 bases from J, the gap between germline ends came to 8 bases. From germline, CDR1 is LNHNV and CDR2 YYDKDF (reference sequence). This chain's CDR3 is CATSRPQGYEQYF. CDR3 nucleotide sequence: TGTGCCACCAGCAGACCACAGGGCTACGAGCAGTACTTC.

This clonotype was seen many times. V usage is TRBV5-1 and J usage is TRBJ1-5, with a weak D call TRBD1 (5 bases). The CDR3 runs to 14 residues. The V and J ends lost 0 bases and 5 bases respectively, with 9 bases between them. Per the germline V gene, CDR1 is SGHRS and CDR2 is YFSETQ. The CDR3 sequence is CASSLGGYDQPQHF. CDR3 sequence (DNA): TGCGCCAGCAGCTTGGGGGGGTACGATCAGCCCCAGCATTTT.

V usage is TRBV20-1 and J usage is TRBJ2-7; D tentatively fits TRBD1 or TRBD2 (7 bases each). The length of the CDR3 is 15 residues. CDR1 and CDR2 from the germline V gene are DFQATT and SNEGSKA (reference sequence). Trimming left V 0 bases short and J 4 bases short, with 16 bases between. The CDR3 DNA reads TGCAGTGCTAGAGATCAGGGGGGGCTTGGATACGAGCAGTACTTC. This codes for CSARDQGGLGYEQYF.